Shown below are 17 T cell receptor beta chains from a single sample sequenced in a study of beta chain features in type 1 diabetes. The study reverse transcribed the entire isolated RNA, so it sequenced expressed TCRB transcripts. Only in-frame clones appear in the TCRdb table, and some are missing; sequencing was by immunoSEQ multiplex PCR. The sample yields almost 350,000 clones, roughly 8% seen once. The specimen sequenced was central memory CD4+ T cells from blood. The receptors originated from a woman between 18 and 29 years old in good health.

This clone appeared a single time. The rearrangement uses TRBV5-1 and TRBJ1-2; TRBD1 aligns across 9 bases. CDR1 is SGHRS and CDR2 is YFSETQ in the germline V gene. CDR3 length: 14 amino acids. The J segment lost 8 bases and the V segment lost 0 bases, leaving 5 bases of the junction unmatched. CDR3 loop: CASSLDRGQIGYTF. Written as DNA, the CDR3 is TGCGCCAGCAGCTTGGACAGGGGGCAAATAGGCTACACCTTC.

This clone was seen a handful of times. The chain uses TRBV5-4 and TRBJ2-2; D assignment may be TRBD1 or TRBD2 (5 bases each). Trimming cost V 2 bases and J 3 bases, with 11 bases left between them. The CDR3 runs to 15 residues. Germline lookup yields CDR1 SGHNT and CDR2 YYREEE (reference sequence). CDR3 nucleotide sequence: TGTGCCAGCAGCTTTCGGCGAGGGGACACCGGGGAGCTGTTTTTT. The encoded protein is CASSFRRGDTGELFF.

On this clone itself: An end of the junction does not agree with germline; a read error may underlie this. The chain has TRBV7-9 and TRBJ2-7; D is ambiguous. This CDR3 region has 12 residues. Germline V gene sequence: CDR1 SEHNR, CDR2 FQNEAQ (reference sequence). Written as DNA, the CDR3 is TGTGCCAGCAGCTTAGATCCACCGTATGTGGTCTTC. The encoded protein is CASSLDPPYVVF.

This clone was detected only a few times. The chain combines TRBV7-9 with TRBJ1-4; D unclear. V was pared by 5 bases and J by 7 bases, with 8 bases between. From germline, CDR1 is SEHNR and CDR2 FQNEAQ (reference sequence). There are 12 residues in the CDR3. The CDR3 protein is CASSQSGEKLFF. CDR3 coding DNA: TGTGCCAGCAGCCAAAGCGGTGAAAAACTGTTTTTT. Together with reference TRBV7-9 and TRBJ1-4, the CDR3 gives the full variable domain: DTGVSQNPRHKITKRGQNVTFRCDPISEHNRLYWYRQTLGQGPEFLTYFQNEAQLEKSRLLSDRFSAERPKGSFSTLEIQRTEQGDSAMYLCASSQSGEKLFFGSGTQLSVL.

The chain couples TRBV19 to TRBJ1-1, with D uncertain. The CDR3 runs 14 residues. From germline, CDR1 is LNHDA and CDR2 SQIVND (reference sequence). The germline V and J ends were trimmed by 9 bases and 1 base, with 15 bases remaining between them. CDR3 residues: CASHQGSQNTEAFF. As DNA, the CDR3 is TGTGCCAGCCATCAAGGATCGCAGAACACTGAAGCTTTCTTT. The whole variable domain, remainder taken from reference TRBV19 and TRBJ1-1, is DGGITQSPKYLFRKEGQNVTLSCEQNLNHDAMYWYRQDPGQGLRLIYYSQIVNDFQKGDIAEGYSVSREKKESFPLTVTSAQKNPTAFYLCASHQGSQNTEAFFGQGTRLTVV.

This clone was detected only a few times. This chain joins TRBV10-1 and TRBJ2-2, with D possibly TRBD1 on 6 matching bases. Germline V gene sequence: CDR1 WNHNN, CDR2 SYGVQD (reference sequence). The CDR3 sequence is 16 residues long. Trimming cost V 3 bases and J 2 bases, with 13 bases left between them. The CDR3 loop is CASSERGTPNTGELFF. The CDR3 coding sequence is TGCGCCAGCAGTGAAAGGGGGACCCCCAACACCGGGGAGCTGTTTTTT.

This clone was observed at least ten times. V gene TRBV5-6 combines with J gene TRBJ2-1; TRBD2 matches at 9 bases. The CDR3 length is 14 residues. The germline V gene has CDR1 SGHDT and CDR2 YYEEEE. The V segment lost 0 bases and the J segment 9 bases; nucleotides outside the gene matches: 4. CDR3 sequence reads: CASSLALAGSEQFF. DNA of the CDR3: TGTGCCAGCAGCTTGGCGCTAGCGGGAAGTGAGCAGTTCTTC.

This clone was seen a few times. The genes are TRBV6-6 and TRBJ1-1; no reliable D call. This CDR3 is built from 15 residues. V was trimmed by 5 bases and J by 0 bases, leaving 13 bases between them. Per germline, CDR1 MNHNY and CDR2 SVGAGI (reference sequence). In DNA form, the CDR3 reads TGTGCCAGCAGTCCCTCTCGAGGGATGAACACTGAAGCTTTCTTT. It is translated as CASSPSRGMNTEAFF.

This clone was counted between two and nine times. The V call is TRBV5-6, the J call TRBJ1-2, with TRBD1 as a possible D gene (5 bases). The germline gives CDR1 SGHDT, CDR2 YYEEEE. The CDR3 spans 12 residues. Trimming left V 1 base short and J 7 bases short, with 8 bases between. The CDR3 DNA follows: TGTGCCAGCAGCTTGTGGACAAGTGGCTACACCTTC. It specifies CASSLWTSGYTF.

CDR3 bases: TGTGCCAGCAGCTTGTTCCTACAGCGTTTCGTTCAAGAGACCCAGTACTTC. This encodes CASSLFLQRFVQETQYF. The chain couples TRBV5-6 to TRBJ2-5; unclear D gene. Germline assignment: CDR1 SGHDT and CDR2 YYEEEE. The CDR3 is made up of 17 amino acids. The ends were cut back, 1 base at V and 2 bases at J, with 18 bases in the middle.

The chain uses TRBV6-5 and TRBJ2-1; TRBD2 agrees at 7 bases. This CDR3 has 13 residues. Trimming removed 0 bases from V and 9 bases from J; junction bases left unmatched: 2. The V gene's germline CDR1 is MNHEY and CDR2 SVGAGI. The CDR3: CASSYSGGGEQFF. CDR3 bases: TGTGCCAGCAGTTACTCAGGCGGGGGTGAGCAGTTCTTC.

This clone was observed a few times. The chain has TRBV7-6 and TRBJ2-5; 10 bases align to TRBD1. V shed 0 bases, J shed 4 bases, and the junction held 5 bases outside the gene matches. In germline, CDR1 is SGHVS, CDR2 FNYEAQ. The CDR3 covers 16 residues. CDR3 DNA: TGTGCCAGCAGCTTAGCGGGGGACAGGGGAGGAGAGACCCAGTACTTC. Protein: CASSLAGDRGGETQYF.

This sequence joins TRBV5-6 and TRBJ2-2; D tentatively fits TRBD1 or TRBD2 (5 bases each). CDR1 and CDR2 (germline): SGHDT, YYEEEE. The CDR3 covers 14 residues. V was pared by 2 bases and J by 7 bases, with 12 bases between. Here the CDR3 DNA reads TGTGCCAGCAGCTTTGACGGGGCAAGCGGGGAGCTGTTTTTT. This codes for CASSFDGASGELFF.

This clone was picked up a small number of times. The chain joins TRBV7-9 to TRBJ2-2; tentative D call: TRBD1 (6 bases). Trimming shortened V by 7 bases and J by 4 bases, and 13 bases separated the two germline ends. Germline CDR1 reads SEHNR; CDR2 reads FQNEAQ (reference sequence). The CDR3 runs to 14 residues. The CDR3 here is CASTLTGPTGELFF. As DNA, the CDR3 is TGTGCCAGCACCCTAACAGGGCCCACCGGGGAGCTGTTTTTT.

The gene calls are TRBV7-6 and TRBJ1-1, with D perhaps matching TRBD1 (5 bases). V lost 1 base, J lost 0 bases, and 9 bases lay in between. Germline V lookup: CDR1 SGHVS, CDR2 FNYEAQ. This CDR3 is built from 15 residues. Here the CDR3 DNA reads TGTGCCAGCAGCTTAGGGCAGGGCGTGAACACTGAAGCTTTCTTT. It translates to CASSLGQGVNTEAFF.

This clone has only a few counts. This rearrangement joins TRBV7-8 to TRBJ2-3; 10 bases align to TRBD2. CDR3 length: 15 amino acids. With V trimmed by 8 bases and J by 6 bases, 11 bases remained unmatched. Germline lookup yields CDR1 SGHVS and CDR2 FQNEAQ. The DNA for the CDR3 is TGTGCCAGCTCAAGAACTAGCGGGACCGGGGATACGCAGTATTTT. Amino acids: CASSRTSGTGDTQYF.

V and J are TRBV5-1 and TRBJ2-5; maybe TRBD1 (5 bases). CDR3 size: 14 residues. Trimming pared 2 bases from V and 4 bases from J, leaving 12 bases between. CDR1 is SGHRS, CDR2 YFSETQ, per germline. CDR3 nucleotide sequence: TGCGCCAGCAGCTTACAGGTTTCCCCAGAGACCCAGTACTTC. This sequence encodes CASSLQVSPETQYF. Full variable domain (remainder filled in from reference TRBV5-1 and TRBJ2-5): KAGVTQTPRYLIKTRGQQVTLSCSPISGHRSVSWYQQTPGQGLQFLFEYFSETQRNKGNFPGRFSGRQFSNSRSEMNVSTLELGDSALYLCASSLQVSPETQYFGPGTRLLVL.